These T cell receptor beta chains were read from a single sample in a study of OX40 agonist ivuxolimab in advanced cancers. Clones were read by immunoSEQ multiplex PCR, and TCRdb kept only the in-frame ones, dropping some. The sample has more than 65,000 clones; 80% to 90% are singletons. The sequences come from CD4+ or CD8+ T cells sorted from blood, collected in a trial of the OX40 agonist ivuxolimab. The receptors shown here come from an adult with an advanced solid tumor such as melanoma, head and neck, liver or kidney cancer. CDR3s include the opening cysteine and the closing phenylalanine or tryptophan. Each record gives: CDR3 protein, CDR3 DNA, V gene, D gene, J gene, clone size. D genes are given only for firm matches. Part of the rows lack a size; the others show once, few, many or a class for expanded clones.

CASSRDRGSSGNTIYF,TGTGCCAGCAGCAGGGACAGGGGAAGCTCTGGAAACACCATATATTTT,TRBV28,TRBD1,TRBJ1-3,once
CASSPSPGGRETQYF,TGTGCCAGCAGTCCATCCCCAGGGGGCAGGGAGACCCAGTACTTC,TRBV28,TRBD1,TRBJ2-5,-
CSVDREIDEQFF,TGCAGCGTTGACAGGGAGATCGATGAGCAGTTCTTC,TRBV29-1,-,TRBJ2-1,-
CASSVGDSNQPQHF,TGTGCCAGCAGCGTAGGAGATAGCAATCAGCCCCAGCATTTT,TRBV9,-,TRBJ1-5,once
CATSRDPGTSGRNEQFF,TGTGCCACCAGCAGAGATCCCGGGACTAGCGGGAGAAATGAGCAGTTCTTC,TRBV15,TRBD2,TRBJ2-1,-
CASSLITEAFF,TGTGCCAGCAGCTTAATCACTGAAGCTTTCTTT,TRBV7-6,-,TRBJ1-1,-
CASPYRLAGADTQYF,TGCGCCAGCCCCTACCGACTAGCGGGAGCAGATACGCAGTATTTT,TRBV23-1,TRBD2,TRBJ2-3,once
CASSRLGNTIYF,TGTGCCTCGTCGAGGTTGGGGAACACCATATATTTT,TRBV11-2,-,TRBJ1-3,-
CASSTSRGSGNTIYF,TGTGCCAGCAGCACCTCCAGGGGTTCTGGAAACACCATATATTTT,TRBV7-2,-,TRBJ1-3,-
CASGFSGANVLTF,TGTGCTAGTGGTTTCTCTGGGGCCAACGTCCTGACTTTC,TRBV12-5,-,TRBJ2-6,-
CASSLARVSGRAGETQYF,TGCGCCAGCAGCTTGGCCCGAGTTAGCGGGAGGGCCGGAGAGACCCAGTACTTC,TRBV5-1,TRBD2,TRBJ2-5,-
CASSAEGGNTQYF,TGTGCCAGCAGTGCGGAGGGTGGCAACACGCAGTATTTT,TRBV6-4,-,TRBJ2-3,-
CASSFRGQPYGYTF,TGTGCCAGCAGTTTTAGGGGACAGCCCTATGGCTACACCTTC,TRBV28,TRBD1,TRBJ1-2,once
CAIGGSGMQETQYF,TGTGCCATCGGGGGTAGCGGGATGCAAGAGACCCAGTACTTC,TRBV10-3,TRBD2,TRBJ2-5,-
CASRRQGSGVISTDTQYF,TGTGCCAGCAGACGACAGGGGTCAGGGGTGATTAGCACAGATACGCAGTATTTT,TRBV28,TRBD1,TRBJ2-3,-
CASSQGTSGGDTDTQYF,TGTGCCAGCAGCCAGGGGACTAGCGGAGGAGACACAGATACGCAGTATTTT,TRBV11-3,TRBD2,TRBJ2-3,-
CSVEDPAVSTYTQYF,TGCAGCGTTGAAGACCCAGCGGTGAGCACATATACGCAGTATTTT,TRBV29-1,-,TRBJ2-3,few
CASSSNTGELFF,TGTGCCAGCAGTTCGAACACCGGGGAGCTGTTTTTT,TRBV5-5,-,TRBJ2-2,-
CASSDRLTGSSYNEQFF,TGTGCCAGCAGTGACCGACTGACAGGGAGCTCCTACAATGAGCAGTTCTTC,TRBV6-1,TRBD1,TRBJ2-1,-
CASSYSGFTEAFF,TGTGCCAGCAGTTACTCAGGGTTCACTGAAGCTTTCTTT,TRBV6-5,-,TRBJ1-1,-
CASRDNEQFF,TGCGCCAGCAGGGACAATGAGCAGTTCTTC,TRBV10-2,-,TRBJ2-1,-
CASSSGLAGGPGPGNIQYF,TGTGCCAGCAGTTCCGGACTAGCGGGAGGGCCGGGCCCAGGAAACATTCAGTACTTC,TRBV2,TRBD2,TRBJ2-4,-
CASSVIAGASGEQYF,TGTGCCAGCAGTGTCATAGCGGGAGCTTCTGGCGAGCAGTACTTC,TRBV27,TRBD2,TRBJ2-7,-
CASRTPRGAVDEQYF,TGTGCCAGCAGGACCCCCCGGGGCGCAGTAGACGAGCAGTACTTC,TRBV28,-,TRBJ2-7,-
CASSILTGVIQPQHF,TGTGCCAGTAGTATCCTTACAGGGGTAATTCAGCCCCAGCATTTT,TRBV19,TRBD1,TRBJ1-5,-
CASSVSYEQYF,TGTGCCAGCAGCGTCTCCTACGAGCAGTACTTC,TRBV7-9,-,TRBJ2-7,-